This TCR beta chain was recovered during a study of T cell responses to AZD1222 COVID-19 vaccine. Study conclusions and caveats: Spike was spanned by vaccine-associated CD4 TCRs, with dominance at 160-218 and 743-854. White British people made up most donors, females outnumbered males, and clonal diversity was possibly underestimated. Scientists sampled the repertoires only once the peak T cell response had passed. Among those given AZD1222, only five to seven were seropositive at baseline.

There are 13 residues in the CDR3. CDR1 is LGHNA and CDR2 is YNFKEQ in the germline V gene. Trimming cost V 0 bases and J 3 bases, with 5 bases left between them. As for this clone: Its matching antigen is unknown.

Profiled with immunoSEQ multiplex PCR; TCRdb holds only in-frame clones, not every one. The sample lists 120,000 or so clones, about 85% seen once, with 5% to 7% in the top ten. The TCR originated in an adult in good health. The material sequenced was peripheral blood, taken on day 0 of AZD1222 vaccination. The rearrangement joins TRBV4-2 to TRBJ1-1; D call uncertain. In DNA form, the CDR3 reads TGTGCCAGCAGCCAAGACTCGGACACTGAAGCTTTCTTT. It codes for CASSQDSDTEAFF.